The clone carrying this TCR beta chain has a handful of counts. Its antigen is still unknown. This entry belongs to a study of beta chain features in type 1 diabetes. About the study: The study examined 107,917,701 sorted cells across all samples.

Reverse transcription of all isolated RNA meant that expressed TCRB transcripts were sequenced. The method was immunoSEQ multiplex PCR; TCRdb's version includes in-frame clones alone and lacks a portion of them. The sample lists about 290,000 clones; 8% were seen once. Researchers reported sorting CD4+ naive, central memory, regulatory and stem cell-like memory cells via CD45RO/CCR7/CD25/CD127/CD95/CD27. Study-wide points: Type 1 diabetes patients showed a moderate but significant shortening of TCRB CDR3s in all four CD4+ subsets.

Between the trimmed V and J ends, which lost 5 bases and 0 bases, there was a span of 10 bases. Per the germline V gene, CDR1 is KGHSH and CDR2 is LQKENI. The CDR3 spans 14 residues. Input material: central memory CD4+ T cells from blood. V is TRBV18 and J is TRBJ1-1; D call uncertain. The origin of this receptor is a woman aged 18-29 years in good health. CDR3 coding DNA: TGTGCCAGCTCAAGCAGCAACCTGAACACTGAAGCTTTCTTT. Translating it yields CASSSSNLNTEAFF. Supplemented by reference TRBV18 and TRBJ1-1, the full variable domain reads NAGVMQNPRHLVRRRGQEARLRCSPMKGHSHVYWYRQLPEEGLKFMVYLQKENIIDESGMPKERFSAEFPKEGPSILRIQQVVRGDSAAYFCASSSSNLNTEAFFGQGTRLTVV.